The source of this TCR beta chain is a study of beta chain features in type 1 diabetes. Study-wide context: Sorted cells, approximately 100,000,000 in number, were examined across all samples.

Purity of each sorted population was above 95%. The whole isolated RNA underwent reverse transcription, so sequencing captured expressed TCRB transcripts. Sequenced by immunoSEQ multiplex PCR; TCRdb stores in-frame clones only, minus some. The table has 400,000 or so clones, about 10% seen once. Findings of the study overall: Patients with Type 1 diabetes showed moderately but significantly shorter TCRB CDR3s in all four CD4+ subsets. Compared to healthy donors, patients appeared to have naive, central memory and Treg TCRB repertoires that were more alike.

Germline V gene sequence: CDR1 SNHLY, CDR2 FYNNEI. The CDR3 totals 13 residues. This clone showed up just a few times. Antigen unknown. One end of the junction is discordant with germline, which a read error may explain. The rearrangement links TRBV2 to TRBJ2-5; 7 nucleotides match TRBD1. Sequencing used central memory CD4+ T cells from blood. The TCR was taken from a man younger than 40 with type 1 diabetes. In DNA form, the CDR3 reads TGTGCCAGCAGCCGGGACAGCCCGATTTCCCTAGACTTC. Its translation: CASSRDSPISLDF.